Below are 32 T cell receptor beta chains sequenced from a single sample in a study of shared clonotypes between healthy human individuals. Here immunoSEQ multiplex PCR was the method, and the copy in TCRdb shows in-frame clones only, minus some. The sample shows roughly 2.5 million clones, around nine tenths of them seen only once. The sequenced material came from naive CD4+ T cells sorted from blood. The subset here: CD45RA+ positively selected. The receptor source for this set is a man aged 18-30 years in good health.

The chain carries TRBV25-1 and TRBJ1-1; D not certain. V was clipped by 1 base and J by 3 bases, with 9 bases between them. CDR1 and CDR2 (germline): MGHDK, SYGVNS. This CDR3 spans 14 amino acids. Here the CDR3 reads CASSEFGGDTEAFF. The CDR3 DNA reads TGTGCCAGCAGTGAATTTGGCGGGGACACTGAAGCTTTCTTT.

As to this clone: Germline is not matched at one junction end, which may reflect a read error. V is TRBV5-6 and J is TRBJ1-5; 10 bases are shared with TRBD1. The CDR3 sequence is 14 residues long. Looked up from germline, CDR1 is SGHDT and CDR2 is YYEEEE. Here the CDR3 reads CTSSSGQGVQPQHF. CDR3 bases: TGTACCAGCAGCTCTGGACAGGGGGTCCAGCCCCAGCATTTT. The entire variable domain, with the rest obtained from reference TRBV5-6 and TRBJ1-5, is as follows: DAGVTQSPTHLIKTRGQQVTLRCSPKSGHDTVSWYQQALGQGPQFIFQYYEEEERQRGNFPDRFSGHQFPNYSSELNVNALLLGDSALYLCTSSSGQGVQPQHFGDGTRLSIL.

The CDR3, as DNA: TGTGCCATCAGTGGGGACCGCAGAGAGACCCAGTACTTC. This gives the protein CAISGDRRETQYF. The chain employs TRBV10-3 and TRBJ2-5; D could derive from TRBD1 or TRBD2 (5 bases each). The germline CDR1 and CDR2 sequences are ENHRY and SYGVKD. CDR3 length: 13 residues. Trimming shortened V by 4 bases and J by 4 bases, and 10 bases separated the two germline ends.

V and J are TRBV5-1 and TRBJ2-7; 13 bases map to TRBD2. Germline V gene lookup returns CDR1 SGHRS and CDR2 YFSETQ. The V segment lost 5 bases and the J segment 0 bases; nucleotides outside the gene matches: 5. CDR3 length: 16 residues. The CDR3 DNA follows: TGCGCCAGCAGTCAGGGGACTAGCGGGATCTCCTACGAGCAGTACTTC. Encoded protein: CASSQGTSGISYEQYF.

This clone was counted only a few times. V gene TRBV5-1 combines with J gene TRBJ1-2, with 8 bases identical to TRBD1. V shed 4 bases, J shed 6 bases, and the junction held 14 bases outside the gene matches. Germline lookup yields CDR1 SGHRS and CDR2 YFSETQ. This CDR3 has 16 residues. CDR3 DNA sequence: TGCGCCAGCAGCCCCCAATTGGCAGGGGGCGCGGATGGCTACACCTTC. Translating it yields CASSPQLAGGADGYTF.

CDR3 coding DNA: TGTGCCATCAGTGAAGACAGGCCCTATGGCTACACCTTC. Its translation: CAISEDRPYGYTF. V and J are TRBV10-3 and TRBJ1-2, with D possibly TRBD1 on 6 matching bases. V gave up 3 bases and J gave up 4 bases, with 9 bases separating them. The length of the CDR3 is 13 residues. CDR1 and CDR2 from the germline V gene are ENHRY and SYGVKD.

J is TRBJ2-7 and V is TRBV5-4; D might be TRBD1 (5 bases). CDR3 length: 15 amino acids. V was pared by 2 bases and J by 0 bases, with 12 bases between. Looked up from germline, CDR1 is SGHNT and CDR2 is YYREEE (reference sequence). The CDR3 loop reads CASSLPDRASYEQYF. CDR3 sequence (DNA): TGTGCCAGCAGCTTACCCGACAGAGCCTCCTACGAGCAGTACTTC.

Comment on this clone: Other DNA sequences in the same sample also yield this CDR3. The chain recombines TRBV18 with TRBJ1-2; D call uncertain. The V gene's germline CDR1 is KGHSH and CDR2 LQKENI. Trimming removed 1 base at V and 2 bases at J, with 5 bases between. CDR3 length: 13 amino acids. In DNA form, the CDR3 reads TGTGCCAGCTCACCACGGACCAACTATGGCTACACCTTC. It is translated as CASSPRTNYGYTF.

Regarding this clone: Different DNA sequences within this sample yield the same CDR3. The genes are TRBV7-9 and TRBJ2-5; maybe TRBD1 (6 bases). Germline V gene lookup returns CDR1 SEHNR and CDR2 FQNEAQ (reference sequence). This CDR3 has 15 amino acids. Trimming cost V 2 bases and J 2 bases, with 12 bases left between them. The CDR3 nucleotides are TGTGCCAGCAGCTTAACTTCAGGGGTGCAAGAGACCCAGTACTTC. It encodes CASSLTSGVQETQYF.

This clone was found once. The V and J genes are TRBV19 and TRBJ2-1; 7 nucleotides align to TRBD2. Germline V CDR1 and CDR2: LNHDA, SQIVND (reference sequence). The CDR3 is made up of 14 amino acids. Unmatched junction bases numbered 10, after V lost 1 base and J lost 13 bases. The CDR3 sequence is CASSIAGPAGIQFF. The CDR3 coding sequence is TGTGCCAGTAGTATAGCGGGTCCAGCGGGAATCCAGTTCTTC.

The chain combines TRBV9 with TRBJ2-2, with 9 positions matching TRBD2. The germline gives CDR1 SGDLS, CDR2 YYNGEE. This CDR3 contains 20 residues. The junction had 13 bases not matched to a gene; V was cut back by 1 base and J by 0 bases. CDR3: CASSVSLGVAGATNTGELFF. For the CDR3, the DNA is TGTGCCAGCAGCGTAAGTCTGGGGGTAGCGGGGGCTACGAACACCGGGGAGCTGTTTTTT. Variable domain in full (rest from reference TRBV9 and TRBJ2-2): DSGVTQTPKHLITATGQRVTLRCSPRSGDLSVYWYQQSLDQGLQFLIQYYNGEERAKGNILERFSAQQFPDLHSELNLSSLELGDSALYFCASSVSLGVAGATNTGELFFGEGSRLTVL.

This chain connects TRBV4-1 to TRBJ2-1, with unresolved D. V was shortened by 4 bases and J by 9 bases, with 16 bases between the two germline ends. CDR3 length equals 14 residues. Germline V gene sequence: CDR1 MGHRA, CDR2 YSYEKL. For the CDR3, the DNA is TGCGCCAGCAGCCGAGAGACTCCACCCGGTGAGCAGTTCTTC. Translating gives CASSRETPPGEQFF.

The V gene is TRBV30, the J gene TRBJ1-5; TRBD1 might be the D (6 bases). Germline CDR1 reads GTSNPN; CDR2 reads SVGIG (reference sequence). The V end was cut by 5 bases, the J end by 7 bases, with 18 bases between. This CDR3 is 14 amino acids long. The CDR3 coding sequence is TGTGCCTGGGGCCCGGGACACGGAGGGCAGCCCCAGCATTTT. Translated: CAWGPGHGGQPQHF.

The chain has TRBV7-2 and TRBJ1-1; D is undetermined. The CDR3 length is 14 residues. With 5 bases removed from V and 1 base from J, the gap between germline ends came to 11 bases. The V gene's germline CDR1 is SGHTA and CDR2 FQGNSA. DNA for the CDR3: TGTGCCAGCAGCCCCCCCCCTGGGAACACTGAAGCTTTCTTT. Residues: CASSPPPGNTEAFF.

V and J are TRBV6-1 and TRBJ2-7; D perhaps matches TRBD1 (6 bases). V gave up 6 bases and J gave up 3 bases, with 12 bases separating them. CDR3 length equals 13 residues. The germline V gene encodes CDR1 MNHNS and CDR2 SASEGT. CDR3 amino acids: CASSTTGSYEQYF. CDR3 bases: TGTGCCAGCAGCACAACAGGGAGCTACGAGCAGTACTTC.

The chain is built from TRBV28 and TRBJ1-3; 8 bases map to TRBD1. Germline V gene lookup returns CDR1 MDHEN and CDR2 SYDVKM. This CDR3 comprises 16 residues. V was clipped by 6 bases and J by 4 bases; unmatched bases: 11. For the CDR3, the DNA is TGTGCCAGCAGCCAGCAAACAGGGGGTCGAGGAAACACCATATATTTT. It is translated as CASSQQTGGRGNTIYF.

Only a few counts were recorded for this clone. At one end, the junction sequence differs from germline, possibly due to a read error. The rearrangement uses TRBV12-5 and TRBJ1-2; 7 positions agree with TRBD1. Germline V gene lookup returns CDR1 LGHNT and CDR2 FRNRAP. The CDR3 totals 11 residues. CDR3 nucleotide sequence: TGTGCTAGTGGTTCCCCCCGGGACAGTCTCTTC. This translates into CASGSPRDSLF.

This clone occurred a few times. CDR3 bases: TGTGCCAGCAGCTTAGCGGTGGACCCCTACGAGCAGTACTTC. This translates into CASSLAVDPYEQYF. The J gene is TRBJ2-7, the V gene TRBV7-9; no firm D call. Germline CDR1 SEHNR, CDR2 FQNEAQ (reference sequence). This CDR3 contains 14 residues. Between the trimmed V and J ends, which lost 0 bases and 2 bases, there was a span of 8 bases.

The rearrangement links TRBV11-2 to TRBJ2-1; 8 positions agree with TRBD2. Looked up from germline, CDR1 is SGHAT and CDR2 is FQNNGV. This CDR3 contains 16 residues. V was pared by 5 bases and J by 6 bases, with 12 bases of the junction left unmatched. The CDR3 sequence: CASSASGSFLSNEQFF. CDR3 DNA sequence: TGTGCCAGCAGCGCCAGCGGGAGCTTCCTCTCCAATGAGCAGTTCTTC.

The V call is TRBV28, the J call TRBJ2-7; the D call may be TRBD1 or TRBD2 (5 bases each). The CDR3 covers 13 residues. Deletions cut 8 bases from V and 3 bases from J, with 14 bases between. In germline, CDR1 is MDHEN, CDR2 SYDVKM. DNA for the CDR3: TGTGCCAGCCGAGGGGCTGGACTCTACGAGCAGTACTTC. This codes for CASRGAGLYEQYF.

The J gene is TRBJ2-3, the V gene TRBV9; D remains ambiguous. This CDR3 contains 13 residues. Germline loops: CDR1 SGDLS, CDR2 YYNGEE. Trimming removed 5 bases at V and 3 bases at J, with 10 bases between. CDR3 loop: CASSPDATDTQYF. In DNA, the CDR3 is TGTGCCAGCAGTCCGGACGCGACAGATACGCAGTATTTT.

The V and J genes are TRBV29-1 and TRBJ1-3, with TRBD1 matching 8 bases. The CDR3 spans 15 residues. The V and J ends lost 2 bases and 0 bases, in that order; junction bases with no gene match: 3. CDR1 SQVTM and CDR2 ANQGSEA come from the germline V gene. The CDR3 coding sequence is TGCAGCGTTGAACGAACAGGGGGCTCTGGAAACACCATATATTTT. This gives the protein CSVERTGGSGNTIYF.

The chain combines TRBV9 with TRBJ2-1; D perhaps matches TRBD1 (5 bases). V dropped 3 bases and J dropped 6 bases, with 16 bases sitting between them. Germline V CDR1 and CDR2: SGDLS, YYNGEE. The CDR3 totals 15 residues. CDR3 loop: CASSASLQAANEQFF. The DNA for the CDR3 is TGTGCCAGCAGCGCCTCACTACAGGCTGCCAATGAGCAGTTCTTC.

The table lists this clone with a count of one. The rearrangement links TRBV5-3 to TRBJ1-2, with D possibly TRBD1 on 5 matching bases. TRBV5-3 is marked as an open reading frame, function uncertain. Trimming removed 4 bases from V and 0 bases from J, with 13 bases in between. The CDR3 length is 15 residues. This chain's CDR3 is CARSPATVANYGYTF. CDR3 nucleotides: TGTGCCAGAAGCCCGGCGACAGTAGCTAACTATGGCTACACCTTC.

V gene TRBV19 combines with J gene TRBJ2-7; 8 bases match TRBD2. V lost 5 bases and J lost 3; bases outside the gene matches: 6. The CDR3 runs 14 residues. Germline V gene sequence: CDR1 LNHDA, CDR2 SQIVND (reference sequence). In nucleotides, the CDR3 is TGTGCCAGTAGTGTCCAAAGCGGGAGCTACGAGCAGTACTTC. Protein sequence: CASSVQSGSYEQYF.

As concerns this clone: Other nucleotide sequences in the sample specify the same CDR3. The V gene is TRBV6-5, the J gene TRBJ1-2; tentative D call: TRBD1 (6 bases). CDR1 is MNHEY, CDR2 SVGAGI, per germline. V gave up 6 bases and J gave up 0 bases, with 11 bases separating them. The CDR3 totals 14 residues. The CDR3 sequence: CASSTGSANYGYTF. The CDR3, as DNA: TGTGCCAGCAGCACAGGGTCAGCTAACTATGGCTACACCTTC.

V is TRBV5-1 and J is TRBJ2-5, with 14 bases fitting TRBD2. The V and J ends lost 4 bases and 4 bases, in that order; junction bases with no gene match: 6. The germline gives CDR1 SGHRS, CDR2 YFSETQ. The CDR3 is 16 residues long. DNA of the CDR3: TGCGCCAGCAGCGAGGGACTAGCGGGAGAGGTAGAGACCCAGTACTTC. This gives the protein CASSEGLAGEVETQYF.

The chain uses TRBV28 and TRBJ1-1; D not resolved. Trimming shortened V by 0 bases and J by 1 base, and 21 bases separated the two germline ends. The CDR3 length is 19 residues. In germline, CDR1 is MDHEN, CDR2 SYDVKM. The CDR3 sequence is CASSLWWVEQPDQNTEAFF. As DNA, the CDR3 is TGTGCCAGCAGTTTATGGTGGGTGGAACAGCCCGACCAGAACACTGAAGCTTTCTTT.

J is TRBJ1-5 and V is TRBV28, with 7 bases that match TRBD1. Germline lookup yields CDR1 MDHEN and CDR2 SYDVKM. V shed 6 bases, J shed 0 bases, and the junction held 14 bases outside the gene matches. The CDR3 sequence is 18 residues long. For the CDR3, the DNA is TGTGCCAGCAGCACCCCCCTACAGGGGTTCTATAGCAATCAGCCCCAGCATTTT. This codes for CASSTPLQGFYSNQPQHF.

This clone appeared once. The chain employs TRBV25-1 and TRBJ2-7, with TRBD1 matching 7 bases. V trimming: 5 bases; J trimming: 9 bases; junction bases outside the gene matches: 10. The CDR3 is made up of 13 amino acids. Germline CDR1 is MGHDK and CDR2 is SYGVNS. The DNA for the CDR3 is TGTGCCAGCAGTAAAAATACAGGGGTGGGGCAGTACTTC. Amino acids: CASSKNTGVGQYF.

This clone was observed once. The rearrangement links TRBV6-1 to TRBJ1-5; 9 positions agree with TRBD1. The trim removed 6 bases at V and 3 bases at J, leaving 6 bases unmatched. This CDR3 has 15 amino acids. CDR1 is MNHNS, CDR2 SASEGT, per germline. The CDR3 region is CASSLRQGVNQPQHF. The CDR3 DNA reads as TGTGCCAGCAGCCTCAGACAGGGGGTCAATCAGCCCCAGCATTTT.

The genes are TRBV6-1 and TRBJ1-2; D unresolved. Germline loops: CDR1 MNHNS, CDR2 SASEGT. The V end lost 4 bases, the J end lost 0 bases, and 15 bases lay between the germline ends. The length of the CDR3 is 16 residues. The CDR3 nucleotides read TGTGCCAGCAGTGCTTATAGCTCCTTAGCTAACTATGGCTACACCTTC. This codes for CASSAYSSLANYGYTF.